This record concerns one T cell receptor beta chain sequence. What it binds is unknown. Profiled with immunoSEQ multiplex PCR; TCRdb holds only in-frame clones, not every one. This repertoire shows fewer than 110,000 clones, 85% to 95% found once; its top ten account for roughly 1.1%. This record comes from a study of OX40 agonist ivuxolimab in advanced cancers. Study background: The treatment was a fully human IgG2 OX40 agonist, ivuxolimab. From 23 to 79 years was the age range, with a mean of about 54 years, and approximately 80% were male. General study findings and limits: Partial responders at 0.1-3.0 mg/kg showed near-lowest clonal expansion. On average, CD8+ T cells showed a greater number of expanded clones than CD4+.

This CDR3 has 16 amino acids. Germline CDR1 reads LNHDA; CDR2 reads SQIVND (reference sequence). The V end was cut by 3 bases, the J end by 2 bases, with 15 bases between. V gene TRBV19 combines with J gene TRBJ2-3; no clear D gene. The specimen was CD4+ or CD8+ T cells sorted from blood, collected in a trial of the OX40 agonist ivuxolimab. The sequence derives from an adult with an advanced solid tumor such as melanoma, head and neck, liver or kidney cancer. Here the CDR3 DNA reads TGTGCCAGTAGTATCGTAAGTTCCGGTCACACAGATACGCAGTATTTT. Protein sequence: CASSIVSSGHTDTQYF.